The 22 T cell receptor beta chains below come from one sample, sequenced in a study of shared clonotypes between healthy human individuals. Sequencing was performed with immunoSEQ multiplex PCR; in TCRdb, only in-frame clones are kept and a portion is missing. The repertoire holds 450,000 to 500,000 clones, 81% seen once, with approximately 11% in the top ten. Sequencing was carried out using PBMCs. The receptors were gathered from a woman in her 40s in good health. Some clones in this sample may be carry-over from other donors' samples.

In the case of this clone: A far larger clone is a single base away, which makes a read error likely. The identical CDR3 is also encoded by other nucleotide sequences in the sample. The chain employs TRBV7-9 and TRBJ2-5, with D hard to call. Looked up from germline, CDR1 is SEHNR and CDR2 is FQNEAQ (reference sequence). V lost 6 bases to trimming and J lost 5 bases, with 13 bases between them. This CDR3 spans 13 amino acids. CDR3 amino acids: CASSLGLLETQYF. The CDR3 DNA reads as TGTGCCAGCAGTTTGGGATTGCTGGAGACCCAGTACTTC.

CDR3 nucleotides: TGTGCCATCAGTGAGTCTGCGTCAGGGGAGGCCAAAAACATTCAGTACTTC. It is translated as CAISESASGEAKNIQYF. V gene TRBV10-3 combines with J gene TRBJ2-4; possible D gene TRBD1, 6 bases. Trimming shortened V by 0 bases and J by 1 base, and 13 bases separated the two germline ends. CDR1 and CDR2 from the germline V gene are ENHRY and SYGVKD. This CDR3 contains 17 residues.

This clone was detected ten times or more. The same CDR3 can be traced to other DNA sequences in this sample. The V and J genes are TRBV5-4 and TRBJ2-2, with 7 bases matching TRBD2. Germline V gene lookup returns CDR1 SGHNT and CDR2 YYREEE (reference sequence). The CDR3 consists of 15 residues. Trimming removed 0 bases from V and 1 base from J; junction bases left unmatched: 0. CDR3 sequence (DNA): TGTGCCAGCAGCTTGGCTAGCGGGAACACCGGGGAGCTGTTTTTT. Encoded protein: CASSLASGNTGELFF.

The chain employs TRBV11-2 and TRBJ1-1; tentative D call: TRBD1 (5 bases). This CDR3 has 13 residues. Germline V lookup: CDR1 SGHAT, CDR2 FQNNGV. V lost 7 bases and J lost 11, with 20 bases in between. CDR3 amino acids: CASTAGPPLGAFF. CDR3 bases: TGTGCCAGCACCGCGGGACCGCCCCTTGGGGCTTTCTTT.

A note on this clone: Only one base separates this from a far larger clonotype, so it likely reflects a read error. The chain uses TRBV28 and TRBJ2-7, with 7 positions matching TRBD2. This CDR3 comprises 15 residues. In germline, CDR1 is MDHEN, CDR2 SYDVKM. J lost 1 base, V lost 6 bases, and 9 bases had no gene match. CDR3 coding DNA: TGTGCCAGCAGCGGACTAGGATGGGCTTCCTACGAGCAGTACTTC. This sequence encodes CASSGLGWASYEQYF.

This chain connects TRBV2 to TRBJ1-2; D perhaps matches TRBD1 (5 bases). Germline V gene data show CDR1 as SNHLY and CDR2 as FYNNEI. Trimming took off 6 bases at V and 0 bases at J, with 14 bases between the two ends. This CDR3 spans 15 amino acids. In DNA form, the CDR3 reads TGTGCCAGCAGCAAAGGGACCAACTCTAACTATGGCTACACCTTC. Encoded protein: CASSKGTNSNYGYTF.

The rearrangement links TRBV2 to TRBJ1-4; tentatively, D is TRBD1 (5 bases). The CDR3 consists of 14 residues. Trimming stripped 5 bases from V and 7 bases from J, with 14 bases between. CDR1 and CDR2 from the germline V gene are SNHLY and FYNNEI. The CDR3 DNA reads as TGTGCCAGCAGTTCTATCAGGGAGGGTGAAAAACTGTTTTTT. Protein: CASSSIREGEKLFF.

A remark on this clone: This likely traces to a read error, being one base from a far larger clone. Other DNA variants within this sample encode the same CDR3. V and J are TRBV5-1 and TRBJ1-2, with 8 bases aligning to TRBD1. The CDR3 is 14 residues long. Germline CDR1 and CDR2: SGHRS and YFSETQ. V lost 0 bases and J lost 6; bases outside the gene matches: 4. CDR3 DNA: TGCGCCAGCAGCTTGGGGCAGGGGGCGGATGGCTACACCTTC. Protein sequence: CASSLGQGADGYTF.

This clone appeared once. This chain links TRBV29-1 with TRBJ2-7; the match to TRBD2 covers 13 bases. Germline CDR1 is SQVTM and CDR2 is ANQGSEA. The CDR3 has 14 amino acids. With 5 bases clipped from V and 2 bases from J, the junction kept 3 bases outside the gene matches. DNA of the CDR3: TGCAGCGTTACGGGACTAGCGGGGCCCTACGAGCAGTACTTC. Translated, it gives CSVTGLAGPYEQYF.

The chain has TRBV30 and TRBJ2-7; a possible D gene is TRBD1 (8 bases). Trimming removed 5 bases at V and 6 bases at J, with 20 bases between. Germline CDR1 and CDR2: GTSNPN and SVGIG (reference sequence). The CDR3 totals 14 residues. The CDR3 DNA sequence: TGTGCCTGGGCAACAGGGGGGGTCATGGCCGAGCAGTACTTC. Amino acid sequence: CAWATGGVMAEQYF.

This clone was seen more than once but under ten times. The rearrangement links TRBV18 to TRBJ2-7; D is perhaps TRBD1 (5 bases). Between the trimmed V and J ends, which lost 4 bases and 0 bases, there was a span of 7 bases. This CDR3 contains 13 residues. The V gene's germline CDR1 is KGHSH and CDR2 LQKENI. The CDR3 sequence: CASSLTASYEQYF. The CDR3 DNA sequence: TGTGCCAGCTCACTGACAGCCTCCTACGAGCAGTACTTC.

The chain joins TRBV11-2 to TRBJ2-7, with D possibly matching TRBD2 (5 bases). With 5 bases removed from V and 6 bases from J, the gap between germline ends came to 17 bases. The CDR3 is 14 residues long. The germline V gene encodes CDR1 SGHAT and CDR2 FQNNGV. In DNA, the CDR3 is TGTGCCAGCAGCCGGGTGACGGGAAGAGCCGAGCAGTACTTC. As protein: CASSRVTGRAEQYF.

This clone was detected once. This likely traces to a read error, being one base from a far larger clone. CDR3: CDSSVSGLSTDTQYF. DNA of the CDR3: TGTGACAGCAGCGTAAGCGGGCTTAGCACAGATACGCAGTATTTT. The V gene is TRBV9, the J gene TRBJ2-3, with D perhaps matching TRBD2 (6 bases). Germline-derived CDR1 and CDR2 are SGDLS and YYNGEE. This CDR3 spans 15 amino acids.

V gene TRBV5-1 combines with J gene TRBJ2-5; 8 nucleotides align to TRBD1. Losses at the gene ends were 0 bases for V and 1 base for J; bases not matched to a gene: 5. This CDR3 has 16 amino acids. The germline V gene encodes CDR1 SGHRS and CDR2 YFSETQ. CDR3 DNA: TGCGCCAGCAGCTTGGGGACAGGGATATCCCAAGAGACCCAGTACTTC. Amino acid sequence: CASSLGTGISQETQYF.

This clone has a single count. This sequence joins TRBV5-1 and TRBJ1-4, with D maybe TRBD1 (5 bases). The V and J ends lost 1 base and 5 bases respectively, with 12 bases between them. This CDR3 contains 15 residues. The germline V gene has CDR1 SGHRS and CDR2 YFSETQ. The DNA for the CDR3 is TGCGCCAGCAGCTTGTTACGGACAAAAAATGAAAAACTGTTTTTT. It codes for CASSLLRTKNEKLFF.

This clone was counted once. The chain recombines TRBV6-5 with TRBJ1-5, with TRBD1 identical over 7 bases. Germline V gene lookup returns CDR1 MNHEY and CDR2 SVGAGI. The CDR3 runs 13 residues. The junction had 5 bases not matched to a gene; V was cut back by 5 bases and J by 7 bases. The CDR3: CASSGQAGQPQHF. The CDR3 DNA reads TGTGCCAGCAGTGGACAGGCTGGCCAGCCCCAGCATTTT.

This clone appeared a few times. V is TRBV5-6 and J is TRBJ2-5, with D unresolved. CDR3 length: 15 amino acids. The germline CDR1 and CDR2 sequences are SGHDT and YYEEEE. The V gene lost 1 base and the J gene lost 1 base, with 11 bases spanning the gap. The CDR3 loop is CASSLIGAAQETQYF. DNA for the CDR3: TGTGCCAGCAGCTTGATCGGAGCAGCCCAAGAGACCCAGTACTTC.

As for this clone: Given a far larger clone just one base away, this is likely a sequencing read error. Other nucleotide sequences in the sample specify the same CDR3. The chain uses TRBV30 and TRBJ2-4; D uncertain. CDR1 and CDR2 from the germline V gene are GTSNPN and SVGIG (reference sequence). This CDR3 contains 14 residues. The CDR3 DNA follows: TGTGCATGGAGTTCACGCGGACGGGAAAACATTCAGTACTTC. Its translation: CAWSSRGRENIQYF.

V usage is TRBV28 and J usage is TRBJ2-1; 7 bases map to TRBD2. J lost 0 bases, V lost 5 bases, and 7 bases had no gene match. The CDR3 spans 16 residues. Germline V CDR1 and CDR2: MDHEN, SYDVKM. CDR3 DNA sequence: TGTGCCAGCAGTACCGTCGGGGGGAGCTCCTACAATGAGCAGTTCTTC. Translated, it gives CASSTVGGSSYNEQFF. The whole variable domain, remainder taken from reference TRBV28 and TRBJ2-1, is DVKVTQSSRYLVKRTGEKVFLECVQDMDHENMFWYRQDPGLGLRLIYFSYDVKMKEKGDIPEGYSVSREKKERFSLILESASTNQTSMYLCASSTVGGSSYNEQFFGPGTRLTVL.

The chain couples TRBV13 to TRBJ2-3; weak D call: TRBD2 (5 bases). CDR1 and CDR2 (germline): PRHDT, FYEKMQ (reference sequence). V lost 5 bases to trimming and J lost 2 bases, with 11 bases between them. This CDR3 region has 14 residues. The CDR3 nucleotides read TGTGCCAGCAGCCTCGGACTCAACACAGATACGCAGTATTTT. It translates to CASSLGLNTDTQYF.

Points on this clone: A read error is possible here, since a much larger clone lies one base away. The V gene is TRBV11-2, the J gene TRBJ1-2; 7 nucleotides match TRBD1. From germline, CDR1 is SGHAT and CDR2 FQNNGV. V shed 5 bases and J 5 bases; nucleotides not matched to a gene: 2. The CDR3 is 12 residues long. The CDR3 DNA reads as TGTGCCAGCAGCCTGACAGGGTATGGCTACACCTTC. It specifies CASSLTGYGYTF.

The chain is built from TRBV15 and TRBJ2-1, with 8 bases lining up with TRBD2. Trimming at V came to 5 bases and at J to 0 bases, leaving 6 bases not matched to a gene. This CDR3 is 16 amino acids long. Germline V CDR1 and CDR2: LNHNV, YYDKDF (reference sequence). CDR3 nucleotides: TGTGCCACCAGCGGTAGCGGGACGAGCTCCTACAATGAGCAGTTCTTC. It yields the protein CATSGSGTSSYNEQFF.